The clone carrying this T cell receptor (beta chain) was picked up a small number of times. Its antigen is unidentified. These gene names are mouse names. The read ends 3 residues before the CDR3 terminus; that terminus is restored from the germline J gene. The record originates from a study of CD8+ T cells in alopecia areata. Overall study context: Skin was taken from approximately 6-13-month-old C3H/HeJ graft donors that had spontaneous alopecia and grafted onto 7-10-week-old female C3H/HeJ mice. Study conclusions and caveats: Affected lesional scalp, above all in alopecia totalis/universalis, was more clonal than normal scalp.

Cell sorting was performed on pooled cutaneous lymph node cells with CD4, CD8alpha, NKG2D, NKG2ACE and other markers. Once RNA had been extracted, it was reverse transcribed into cDNA to act as the sequencing template. Only in-frame clones appear in the TCRdb table, and some are missing; sequencing was by immunoSEQ multiplex PCR. The counts give 290,000 or so clones, none of them seen only once; approximately 1.2% is held by the top ten. This CDR3 spans 13 amino acids. Trimming stripped 2 bases from V and 7 bases from J, with 6 bases between. CDR1 and CDR2 from the germline V gene are NSQYPW and LRSPGD (reference sequence).

V usage is TRBV1 and J usage is TRBJ1-6; D is unclear. TRBJ1-6 is an open reading frame, and its role is uncertain. The sequence derives from a C3H/HeJ mouse with alopecia areata. MHC haplotype: H2-k. The sample comprised CD4+ T cells sorted from a lymph node. The CDR3 spells CTCSANRNSPLYF. CDR3 DNA (partial): TGCACCTGCAGTGCAAACAGAAATTCGCCC.